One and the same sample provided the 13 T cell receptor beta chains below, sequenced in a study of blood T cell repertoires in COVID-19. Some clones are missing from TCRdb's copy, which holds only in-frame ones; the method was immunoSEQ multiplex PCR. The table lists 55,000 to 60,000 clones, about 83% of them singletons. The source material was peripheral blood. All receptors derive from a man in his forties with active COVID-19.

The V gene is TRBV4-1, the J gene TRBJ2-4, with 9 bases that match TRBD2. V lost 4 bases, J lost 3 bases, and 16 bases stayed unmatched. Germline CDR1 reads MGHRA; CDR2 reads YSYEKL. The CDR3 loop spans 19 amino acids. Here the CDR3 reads CASSPTPGGRVFGKNIQYF. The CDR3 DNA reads TGCGCCAGCAGCCCGACCCCCGGCGGGAGGGTCTTTGGCAAAAACATTCAGTACTTC.

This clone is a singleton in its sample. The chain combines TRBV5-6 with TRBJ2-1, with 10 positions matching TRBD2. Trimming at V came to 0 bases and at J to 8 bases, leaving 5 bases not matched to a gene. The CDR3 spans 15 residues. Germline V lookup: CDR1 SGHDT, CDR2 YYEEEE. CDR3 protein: CASSLVPSGRHEQFF. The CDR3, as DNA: TGTGCCAGCAGCTTGGTGCCTAGCGGGAGACATGAGCAGTTCTTC. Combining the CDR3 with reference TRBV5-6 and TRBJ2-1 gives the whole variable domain DAGVTQSPTHLIKTRGQQVTLRCSPKSGHDTVSWYQQALGQGPQFIFQYYEEEERQRGNFPDRFSGHQFPNYSSELNVNALLLGDSALYLCASSLVPSGRHEQFFGPGTRLTVL.

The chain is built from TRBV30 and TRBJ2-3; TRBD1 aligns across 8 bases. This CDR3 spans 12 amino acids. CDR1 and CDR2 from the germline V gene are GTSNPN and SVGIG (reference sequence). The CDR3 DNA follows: TGTGCTCATGACAGGGGCGGTGATACGCAGTATTTT. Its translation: CAHDRGGDTQYF.

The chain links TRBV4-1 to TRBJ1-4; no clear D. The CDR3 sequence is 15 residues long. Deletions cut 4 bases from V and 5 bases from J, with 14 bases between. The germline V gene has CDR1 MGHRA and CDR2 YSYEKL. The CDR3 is CASSRAPYGNEKLFF. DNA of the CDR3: TGCGCCAGCAGCCGCGCCCCGTACGGGAATGAAAAACTGTTTTTT.

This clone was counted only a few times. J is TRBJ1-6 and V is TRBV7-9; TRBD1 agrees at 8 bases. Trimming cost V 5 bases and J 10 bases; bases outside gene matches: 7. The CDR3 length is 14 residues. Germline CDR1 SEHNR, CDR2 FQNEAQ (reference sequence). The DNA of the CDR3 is TGTGCCAGCAGCGCAGGACAGGGTAGCTCACCCCTCCACTTT. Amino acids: CASSAGQGSSPLHF.

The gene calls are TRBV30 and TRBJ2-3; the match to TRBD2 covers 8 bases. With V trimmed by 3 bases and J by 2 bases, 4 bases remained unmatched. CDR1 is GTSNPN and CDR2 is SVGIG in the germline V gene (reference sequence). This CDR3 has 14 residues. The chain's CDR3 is CAWSLAGPTDTQYF. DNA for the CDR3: TGTGCCTGGAGCCTAGCGGGTCCCACAGATACGCAGTATTTT.

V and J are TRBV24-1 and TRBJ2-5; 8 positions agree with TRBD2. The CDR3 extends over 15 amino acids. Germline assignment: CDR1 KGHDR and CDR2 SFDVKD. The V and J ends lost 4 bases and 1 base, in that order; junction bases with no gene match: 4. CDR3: CATSDPGGAQETQYF. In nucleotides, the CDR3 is TGTGCCACCAGTGACCCGGGGGGGGCCCAAGAGACCCAGTACTTC.

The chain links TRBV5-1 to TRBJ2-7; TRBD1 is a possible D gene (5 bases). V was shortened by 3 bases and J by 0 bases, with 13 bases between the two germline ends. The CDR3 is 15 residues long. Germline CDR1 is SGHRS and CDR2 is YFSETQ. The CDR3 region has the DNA TGCGCCAGCAGCTCACCAGACAGAAACTCCTACGAGCAGTACTTC. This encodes CASSSPDRNSYEQYF.

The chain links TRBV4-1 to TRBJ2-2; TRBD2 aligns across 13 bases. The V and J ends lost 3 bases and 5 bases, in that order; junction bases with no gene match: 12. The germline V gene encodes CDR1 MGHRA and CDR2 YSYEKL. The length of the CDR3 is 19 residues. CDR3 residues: CASSQIGPRLAGGTGELFF. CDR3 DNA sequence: TGCGCCAGCAGCCAGATCGGCCCCCGACTAGCGGGAGGAACCGGGGAGCTGTTTTTT.

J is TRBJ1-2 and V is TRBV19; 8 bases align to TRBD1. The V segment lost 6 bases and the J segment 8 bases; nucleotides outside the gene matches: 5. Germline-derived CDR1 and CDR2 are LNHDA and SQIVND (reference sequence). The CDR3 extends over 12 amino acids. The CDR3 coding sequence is TGTGCCAGTAGGGGCCAGGGGGCCGGCTACACCTTC. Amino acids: CASRGQGAGYTF.

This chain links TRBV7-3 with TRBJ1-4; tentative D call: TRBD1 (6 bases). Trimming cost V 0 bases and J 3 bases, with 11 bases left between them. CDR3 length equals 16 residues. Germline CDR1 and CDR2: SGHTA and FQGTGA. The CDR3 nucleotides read TGTGCCAGCAGCTTAACCGGTGGGGGCTCTAATGAAAAACTGTTTTTT. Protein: CASSLTGGGSNEKLFF.

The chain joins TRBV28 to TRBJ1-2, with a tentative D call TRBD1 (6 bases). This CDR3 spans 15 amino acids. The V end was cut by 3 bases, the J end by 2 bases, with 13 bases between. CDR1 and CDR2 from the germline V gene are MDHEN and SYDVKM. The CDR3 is CASSLLGQINYGYTF. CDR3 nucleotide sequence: TGTGCCAGCAGTTTGCTCGGACAGATAAACTATGGCTACACCTTC.

The CDR3 region has the DNA TGTGCCAGCAGCTTTGGAGAGCTAGCGGGCTACGAGCAGTACTTC. It is translated as CASSFGELAGYEQYF. V and J are TRBV5-4 and TRBJ2-7, with 8 positions matching TRBD2. With V trimmed by 2 bases and J by 3 bases, 7 bases remained unmatched. Germline CDR1 and CDR2: SGHNT and YYREEE (reference sequence). CDR3 length equals 15 residues.